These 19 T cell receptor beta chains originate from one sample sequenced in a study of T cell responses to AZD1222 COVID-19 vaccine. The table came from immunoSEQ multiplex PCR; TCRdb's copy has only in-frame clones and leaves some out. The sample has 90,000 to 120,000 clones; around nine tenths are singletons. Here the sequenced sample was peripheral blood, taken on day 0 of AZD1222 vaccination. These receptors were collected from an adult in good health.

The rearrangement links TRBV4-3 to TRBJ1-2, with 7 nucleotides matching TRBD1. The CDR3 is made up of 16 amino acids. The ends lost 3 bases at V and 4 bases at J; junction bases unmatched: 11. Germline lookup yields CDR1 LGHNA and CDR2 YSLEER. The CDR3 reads CASSQKGLRDSYGYTF. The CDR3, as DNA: TGCGCCAGCAGCCAGAAAGGGTTGCGGGACAGCTATGGCTACACCTTC.

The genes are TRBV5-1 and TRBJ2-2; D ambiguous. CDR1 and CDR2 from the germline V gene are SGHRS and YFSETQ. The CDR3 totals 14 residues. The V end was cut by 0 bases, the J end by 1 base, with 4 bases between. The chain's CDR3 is CASSLAGNTGELFF. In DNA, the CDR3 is TGCGCCAGCAGCTTGGCCGGGAACACCGGGGAGCTGTTTTTT.

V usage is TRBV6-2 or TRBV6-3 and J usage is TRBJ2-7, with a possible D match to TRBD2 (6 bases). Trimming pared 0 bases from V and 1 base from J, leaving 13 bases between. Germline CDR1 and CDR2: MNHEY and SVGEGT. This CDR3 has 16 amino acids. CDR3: CASSYSLAGMSYEQYF. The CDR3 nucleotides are TGTGCCAGCAGTTACTCTCTCGCGGGAATGTCCTACGAGCAGTACTTC.

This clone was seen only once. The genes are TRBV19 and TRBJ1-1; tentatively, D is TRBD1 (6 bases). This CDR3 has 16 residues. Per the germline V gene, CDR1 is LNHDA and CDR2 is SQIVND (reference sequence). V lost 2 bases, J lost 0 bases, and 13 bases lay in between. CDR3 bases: TGTGCCAGTAGTATAAGGTTGGGGGCCTTGAACACTGAAGCTTTCTTT. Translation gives CASSIRLGALNTEAFF.

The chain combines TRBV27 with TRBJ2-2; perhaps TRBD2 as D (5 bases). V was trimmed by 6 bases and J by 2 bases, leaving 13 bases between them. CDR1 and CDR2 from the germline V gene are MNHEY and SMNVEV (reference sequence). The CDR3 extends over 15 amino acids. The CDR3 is CASSFQTGNTGELFF. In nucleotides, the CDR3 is TGTGCCAGCAGCTTCCAGACGGGAAACACCGGGGAGCTGTTTTTT.

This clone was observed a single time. The CDR3 DNA follows: TGTGCCAGCAGTTTTCAACAGTATAGCAATCAGCCCCAGCATTTT. Its translation is CASSFQQYSNQPQHF. This chain links TRBV28 with TRBJ1-5; D is ambiguous. The CDR3 runs to 15 residues. Trimming took 3 bases from V and 0 from J, leaving 9 bases between them. Looked up from germline, CDR1 is MDHEN and CDR2 is SYDVKM. Based on the CDR3 plus reference TRBV28 and TRBJ1-5, the full variable domain is DVKVTQSSRYLVKRTGEKVFLECVQDMDHENMFWYRQDPGLGLRLIYFSYDVKMKEKGDIPEGYSVSREKKERFSLILESASTNQTSMYLCASSFQQYSNQPQHFGDGTRLSIL.

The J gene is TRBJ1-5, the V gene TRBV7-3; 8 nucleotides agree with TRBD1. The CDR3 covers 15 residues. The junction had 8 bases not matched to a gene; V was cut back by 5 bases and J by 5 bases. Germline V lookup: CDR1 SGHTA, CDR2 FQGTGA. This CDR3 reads CASSLTGGDDQPQHF. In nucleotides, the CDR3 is TGTGCCAGCAGCCTTACAGGGGGTGATGATCAGCCCCAGCATTTT.

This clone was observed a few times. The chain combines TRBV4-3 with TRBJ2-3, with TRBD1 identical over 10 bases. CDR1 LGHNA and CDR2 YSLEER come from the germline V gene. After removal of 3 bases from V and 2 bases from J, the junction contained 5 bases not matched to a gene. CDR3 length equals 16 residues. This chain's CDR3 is CASSQETGGVTDTQYF. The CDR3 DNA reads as TGCGCCAGCAGCCAGGAGACAGGGGGCGTCACAGATACGCAGTATTTT.

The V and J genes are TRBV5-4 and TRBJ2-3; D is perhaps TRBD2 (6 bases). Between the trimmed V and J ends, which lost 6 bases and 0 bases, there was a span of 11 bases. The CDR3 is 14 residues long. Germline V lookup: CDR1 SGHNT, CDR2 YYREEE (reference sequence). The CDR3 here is CASKGGSSTDTQYF. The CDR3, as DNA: TGTGCCAGCAAAGGAGGGTCTAGCACAGATACGCAGTATTTT.

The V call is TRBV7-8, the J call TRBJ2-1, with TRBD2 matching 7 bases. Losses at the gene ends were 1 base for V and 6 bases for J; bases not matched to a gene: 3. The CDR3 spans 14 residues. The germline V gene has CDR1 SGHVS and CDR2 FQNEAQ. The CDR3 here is CASSLGGGINEQFF. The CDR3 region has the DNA TGTGCCAGCAGCTTAGGGGGAGGGATCAATGAGCAGTTCTTC.

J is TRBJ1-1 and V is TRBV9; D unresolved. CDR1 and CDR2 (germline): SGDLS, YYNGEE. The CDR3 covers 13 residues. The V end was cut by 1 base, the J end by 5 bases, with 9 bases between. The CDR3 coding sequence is TGTGCCAGCAGCGTACTAGGAGGAACTGAAGCTTTCTTT. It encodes CASSVLGGTEAFF.

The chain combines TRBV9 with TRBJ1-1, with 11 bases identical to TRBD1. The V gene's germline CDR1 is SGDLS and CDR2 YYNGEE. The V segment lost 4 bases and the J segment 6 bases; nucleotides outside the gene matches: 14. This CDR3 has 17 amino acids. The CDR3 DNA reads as TGTGCCAGCAGCCTTAAACCCGGACAGGGGGCTAACGCTGAAGCTTTCTTT. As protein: CASSLKPGQGANAEAFF.

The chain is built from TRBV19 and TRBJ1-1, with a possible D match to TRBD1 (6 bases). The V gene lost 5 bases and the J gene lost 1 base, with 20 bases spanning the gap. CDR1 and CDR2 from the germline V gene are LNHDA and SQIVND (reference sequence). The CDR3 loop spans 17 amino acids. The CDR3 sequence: CASSGTGRRVENTEAFF. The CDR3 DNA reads TGTGCCAGTAGTGGTACAGGGCGGCGGGTTGAGAACACTGAAGCTTTCTTT. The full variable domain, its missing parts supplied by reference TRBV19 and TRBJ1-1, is DGGITQSPKYLFRKEGQNVTLSCEQNLNHDAMYWYRQDPGQGLRLIYYSQIVNDFQKGDIAEGYSVSREKKESFPLTVTSAQKNPTAFYLCASSGTGRRVENTEAFFGQGTRLTVV.

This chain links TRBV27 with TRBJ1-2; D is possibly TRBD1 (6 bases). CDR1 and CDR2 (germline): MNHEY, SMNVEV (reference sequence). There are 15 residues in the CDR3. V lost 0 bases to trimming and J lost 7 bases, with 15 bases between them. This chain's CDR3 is CASSLSLDRISGYTF. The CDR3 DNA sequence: TGTGCCAGCAGTTTATCTCTCGACAGGATCAGTGGCTACACCTTC.

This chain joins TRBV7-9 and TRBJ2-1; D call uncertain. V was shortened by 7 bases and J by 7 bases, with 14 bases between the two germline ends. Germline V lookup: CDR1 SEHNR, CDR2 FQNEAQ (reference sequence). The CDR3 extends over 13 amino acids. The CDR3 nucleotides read TGTGCCAGCATCGCGGCAGTTCCGAATGAGCAGTTCTTC. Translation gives CASIAAVPNEQFF.

In DNA, the CDR3 is TGTGCCAGCAGGAAGCAGGGGTTGAATCAGCCCCAGCATTTT. As protein: CASRKQGLNQPQHF. The V and J genes are TRBV7-8 and TRBJ1-5; perhaps TRBD1 as D (6 bases). The V gene lost 6 bases and the J gene lost 4 bases, with 13 bases spanning the gap. This CDR3 is 14 amino acids long. The germline V gene has CDR1 SGHVS and CDR2 FQNEAQ.

As DNA, the CDR3 is TGTGCCAGCAGCCCCGTAGCGGGGATCAACACAGATACGCAGTATTTT. Translating it yields CASSPVAGINTDTQYF. The chain links TRBV7-8 to TRBJ2-3, with 8 positions matching TRBD2. This CDR3 contains 16 residues. Germline assignment: CDR1 SGHVS and CDR2 FQNEAQ. J was trimmed by 2 bases and V by 5 bases; bases with no gene match: 9.

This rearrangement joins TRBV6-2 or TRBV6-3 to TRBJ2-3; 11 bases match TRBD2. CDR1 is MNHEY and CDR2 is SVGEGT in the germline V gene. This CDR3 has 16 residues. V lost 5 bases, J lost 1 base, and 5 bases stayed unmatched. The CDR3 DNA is TGTGCCAGCAGTCGGACTAGCGGGTTACGCACAGATACGCAGTATTTT. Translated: CASSRTSGLRTDTQYF.

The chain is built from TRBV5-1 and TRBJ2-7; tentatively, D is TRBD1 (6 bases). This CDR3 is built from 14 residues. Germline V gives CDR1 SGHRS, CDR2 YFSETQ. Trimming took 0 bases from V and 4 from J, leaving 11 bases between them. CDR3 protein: CASSLGSQGYEQYF. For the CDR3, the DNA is TGCGCCAGCAGCTTGGGTTCCCAGGGGTACGAGCAGTACTTC.